The rows below give T cell receptor beta chains drawn from one sample of a study of T cell responses to AZD1222 COVID-19 vaccine. TCRdb keeps only in-frame clones here, not all; method: immunoSEQ multiplex PCR. This sample has 53,000 or so clones, with 80% to 90% found just once. Sequences were derived from peripheral blood, sampled 28 days after the second AZD1222 dose. These receptors originate from an adult who received the AZD1222 COVID-19 vaccine. Each CDR3 is given without its conserved first and last residue. Fields, in order: J gene, V gene, CDR3 protein.

j_gene: TRBJ2-7
v_gene: TRBV5-1
CDR3aa: ASSPGGTSGSYEQY

j_gene: TRBJ2-1
v_gene: TRBV4-2
CDR3aa: ASSQEGLQGTREQF

j_gene: TRBJ2-7
v_gene: TRBV6-1
CDR3aa: ASSEIQGQLGC

j_gene: TRBJ2-7
v_gene: TRBV13
CDR3aa: ASRTRLALPSEQY

j_gene: TRBJ2-1
v_gene: TRBV28
CDR3aa: APLRTAYNEQF

j_gene: TRBJ2-7
v_gene: TRBV6-1
CDR3aa: ASSDRARGHDEQY

j_gene: TRBJ2-6
v_gene: TRBV28
CDR3aa: ASSWTGRSGANVLT

j_gene: TRBJ2-3
v_gene: TRBV5-1
CDR3aa: ASSLLLATSTDTQY

j_gene: TRBJ2-7
v_gene: TRBV7-9
CDR3aa: ASSAGTSGILSYEQY

j_gene: TRBJ2-7
v_gene: TRBV5-5
CDR3aa: ASSSEGYEQY